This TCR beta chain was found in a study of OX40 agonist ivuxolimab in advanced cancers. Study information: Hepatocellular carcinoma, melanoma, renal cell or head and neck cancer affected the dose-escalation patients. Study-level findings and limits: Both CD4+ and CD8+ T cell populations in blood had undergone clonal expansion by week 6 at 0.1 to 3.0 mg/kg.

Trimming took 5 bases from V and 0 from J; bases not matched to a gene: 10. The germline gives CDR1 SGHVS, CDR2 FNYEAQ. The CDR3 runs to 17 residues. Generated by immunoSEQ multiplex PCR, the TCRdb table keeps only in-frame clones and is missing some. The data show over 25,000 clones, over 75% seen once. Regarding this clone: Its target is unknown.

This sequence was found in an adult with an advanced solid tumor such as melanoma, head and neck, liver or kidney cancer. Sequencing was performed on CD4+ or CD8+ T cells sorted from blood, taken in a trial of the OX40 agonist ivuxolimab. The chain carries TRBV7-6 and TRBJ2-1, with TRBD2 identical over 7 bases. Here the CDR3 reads CASSLRAGRSSYNEQFF. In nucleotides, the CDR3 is TGTGCCAGCAGCCTTAGAGCGGGGAGAAGCTCCTACAATGAGCAGTTCTTC.